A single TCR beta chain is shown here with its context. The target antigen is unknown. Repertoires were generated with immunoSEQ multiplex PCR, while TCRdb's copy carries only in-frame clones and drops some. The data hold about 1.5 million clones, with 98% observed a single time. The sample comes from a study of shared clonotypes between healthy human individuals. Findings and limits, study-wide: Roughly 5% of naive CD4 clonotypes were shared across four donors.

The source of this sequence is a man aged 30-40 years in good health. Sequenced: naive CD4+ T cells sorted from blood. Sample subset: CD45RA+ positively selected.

DNA for the CDR3: TGCAGCGTTGATCCGCGAACTGAAATGGGGAACACTGAAGCTTTCTTT. It codes for CSVDPRTEMGNTEAFF. This sequence joins TRBV29-1 and TRBJ1-1; D uncertain. Germline V gene sequence: CDR1 SQVTM, CDR2 ANQGSEA. The V and J ends lost 3 bases and 1 base respectively, with 18 bases between them. The CDR3 has 16 residues.